The 12 T cell receptor beta chains in this list originate from one sample, sequenced in a study of blood T cell repertoires in COVID-19. Sequencing used immunoSEQ multiplex PCR; TCRdb keeps in-frame clones, though not all of them. The sample carries roughly 130,000 clones, 90% recorded once. The sample consisted of peripheral blood. These receptors were collected from a man in his sixties with COVID-19, enrolled during active disease.

V usage is TRBV14 and J usage is TRBJ2-7; weak D call: TRBD2 (6 bases). The CDR3 runs to 16 residues. Germline assignment: CDR1 SGHDN and CDR2 FVKESK. V gave up 0 bases and J gave up 2 bases, with 14 bases separating them. CDR3: CASSQDVGSGTYEQYF. CDR3 in DNA: TGTGCCAGCAGCCAAGATGTGGGTAGCGGTACCTACGAGCAGTACTTC.

The J gene is TRBJ1-2, the V gene TRBV7-9; TRBD1 agrees at 9 bases. Trimming took 5 bases from V and 6 from J; bases not matched to a gene: 4. The CDR3 runs to 13 residues. CDR1 is SEHNR, CDR2 FQNEAQ, per germline (reference sequence). CDR3 region: CASSRDRVDGYTF. CDR3 DNA: TGTGCCAGCAGCAGGGACAGGGTTGATGGCTACACCTTC. The full variable domain, with the rest looked up from reference TRBV7-9 and TRBJ1-2, is DTGVSQNPRHKITKRGQNVTFRCDPISEHNRLYWYRQTLGQGPEFLTYFQNEAQLEKSRLLSDRFSAERPKGSFSTLEIQRTEQGDSAMYLCASSRDRVDGYTFGSGTRLTVV.

This chain connects TRBV9 to TRBJ2-1, with a tentative D call TRBD1 (5 bases). V lost 4 bases, J lost 3 bases, and 11 bases lay in between. The length of the CDR3 is 14 residues. Germline V gives CDR1 SGDLS, CDR2 YYNGEE. CDR3 region: CASSYSRVYNEQFF. The CDR3, as DNA: TGTGCCAGCAGCTATTCCAGGGTCTACAATGAGCAGTTCTTC.

The rearrangement joins TRBV4-1 to TRBJ1-2; D is perhaps TRBD1 (5 bases). Germline assignment: CDR1 MGHRA and CDR2 YSYEKL. Between the trimmed V and J ends, which lost 1 base and 4 bases, there was a span of 13 bases. CDR3 length equals 15 residues. The CDR3 is CASSQGGGAAYGYTF. Here the CDR3 DNA reads TGCGCCAGCAGCCAAGGGGGGGGAGCAGCCTATGGCTACACCTTC.

V and J are TRBV7-9 and TRBJ1-4; tentative D call: TRBD1 (6 bases). Trimming shortened V by 4 bases and J by 7 bases, and 19 bases separated the two germline ends. This CDR3 region has 16 residues. Germline CDR1 reads SEHNR; CDR2 reads FQNEAQ (reference sequence). CDR3 region: CASSYLSVGAREKLFF. Written as DNA, the CDR3 is TGTGCCAGCAGCTACCTATCCGTGGGGGCGCGTGAAAAACTGTTTTTT. The whole variable domain, filled in from reference TRBV7-9 and TRBJ1-4, reads DTGVSQNPRHKITKRGQNVTFRCDPISEHNRLYWYRQTLGQGPEFLTYFQNEAQLEKSRLLSDRFSAERPKGSFSTLEIQRTEQGDSAMYLCASSYLSVGAREKLFFGSGTQLSVL.

The chain is built from TRBV5-8 and TRBJ1-6; D is unresolved. The CDR3 is 14 amino acids. Germline CDR1 reads SGHTS; CDR2 reads YDEGEE. Trimming left V 0 bases short and J 7 bases short, with 8 bases between. The CDR3 region has the DNA TGTGCCAGCAGCTTGGGGCGGCTCAATTCACCCCTCCACTTT. Translated, it gives CASSLGRLNSPLHF.

This chain connects TRBV10-3 to TRBJ2-2, with TRBD1 matching over 10 bases. The V gene end was trimmed by 3 bases and the J gene end by 5 bases; junction bases not matched to a gene: 3. CDR1 and CDR2 (germline): ENHRY, SYGVKD. This CDR3 is 15 amino acids long. The CDR3 region has the DNA TGTGCCATCAGTGAATGGACAGGGGGAACCGGGGAGCTGTTTTTT. Encoded protein: CAISEWTGGTGELFF.

The gene calls are TRBV4-1 and TRBJ1-2; D possibly corresponds to TRBD1 (5 bases). The length of the CDR3 is 14 residues. V gave up 8 bases and J gave up 8 bases, with 21 bases separating them. Germline CDR1 reads MGHRA; CDR2 reads YSYEKL. The CDR3 DNA reads TGCGCCAGCGGGCTCCCCTCCAGGGAGGAGGGCTACACCTTC. Amino acids: CASGLPSREEGYTF.

The rearrangement joins TRBV5-4 to TRBJ2-1; TRBD2 matches 8 bases. Germline assignment: CDR1 SGHNT and CDR2 YYREEE (reference sequence). CDR3 size: 14 residues. V dropped 0 bases and J dropped 12; count of bases not matched to a gene: 8. This CDR3 is CASSLEISGMLQFF. The DNA of the CDR3 is TGTGCCAGCAGCTTGGAGATTAGCGGGATGTTGCAGTTCTTC.

The chain has TRBV10-3 and TRBJ1-2, with a weak D call TRBD1 (5 bases). CDR1 is ENHRY, CDR2 SYGVKD, per germline. This CDR3 contains 13 residues. With 4 bases removed from V and 5 bases from J, the gap between germline ends came to 11 bases. CDR3 sequence: CAISVGGNYGYTF. In DNA form, the CDR3 reads TGTGCCATCAGTGTCGGGGGGAATTATGGCTACACCTTC.

V is TRBV15 and J is TRBJ1-1, with 8 nucleotides matching TRBD1. With 0 bases clipped from V and 4 bases from J, the junction kept 7 bases outside the gene matches. The germline V gene encodes CDR1 LNHNV and CDR2 YYDKDF (reference sequence). The CDR3 is 16 residues long. CDR3 loop: CATSRDLAGGVTEAFF. The CDR3 bases are TGTGCCACCAGCAGAGATTTAGCAGGGGGCGTCACTGAAGCTTTCTTT.

The V and J genes are TRBV10-3 and TRBJ1-2; tentatively, D is TRBD1 (5 bases). The CDR3 runs 16 residues. The V gene lost 10 bases and the J gene lost 4 bases, with 25 bases spanning the gap. Per germline, CDR1 ENHRY and CDR2 SYGVKD. CDR3 bases: TGTGCCACCAACCCCACTATCGACAGCGACATCTATGGCTACACCTTC. Protein product: CATNPTIDSDIYGYTF.